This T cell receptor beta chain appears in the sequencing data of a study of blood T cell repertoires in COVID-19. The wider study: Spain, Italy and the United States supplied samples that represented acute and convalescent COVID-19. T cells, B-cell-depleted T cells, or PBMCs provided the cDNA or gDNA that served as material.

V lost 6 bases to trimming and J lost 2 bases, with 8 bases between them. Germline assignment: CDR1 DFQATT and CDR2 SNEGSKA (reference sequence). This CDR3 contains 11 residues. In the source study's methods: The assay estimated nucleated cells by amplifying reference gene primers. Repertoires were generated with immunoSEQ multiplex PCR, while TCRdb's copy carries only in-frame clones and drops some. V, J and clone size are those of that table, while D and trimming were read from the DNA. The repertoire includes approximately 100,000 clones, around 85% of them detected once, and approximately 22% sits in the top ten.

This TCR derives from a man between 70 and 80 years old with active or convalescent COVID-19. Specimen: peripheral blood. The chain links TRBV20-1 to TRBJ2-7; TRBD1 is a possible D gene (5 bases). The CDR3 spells CSAGHAYEQYF. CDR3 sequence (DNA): TGCAGTGCAGGACACGCCTACGAGCAGTACTTC.